A single sample is the source of the 6 T cell receptor beta chains below, sequenced in a study of post-analysis software for immune sequencing data (dated by TCRdb to the mid-2010s). Study-level results and caveats: Significantly higher frequencies in patients than in controls were found for roughly 5 TRBV segments, including TRBV5-6, TRBV5-1 and TRBV20-1.

Libraries were constructed by PCR. TCRdb shows the sequencer as Illumina HiSeq 2500. To reduce PCR and sequencing biases, unique molecular identifiers were built into the TCR beta cDNA libraries. In-frame beta chains were kept once TCRdb had trimmed the public reads at Q25 with fastp and called clones with MiXCR. All rows with the same CDR3 protein become a single entry with the most common DNA and genes. The sample table records 820,000 or so distinct CDR3 sequences; 53% of these occur just once. Clones ranked in the top ten supply approximately 4.2% of the sample. No antigens are known for them. Sequencing was performed on blood. The receptors shown here come from a girl between 10 and 17 years old with multiple sclerosis.

This clonotype has only a few counts. The gene calls are TRBV20-1 and TRBJ2-7; tentative D call: TRBD1 (7 bases). This CDR3 contains 15 residues. The germline V gene has CDR1 DFQATT and CDR2 SNEGSKA (reference sequence). With 3 bases removed from V and 6 bases from J, the gap between germline ends came to 21 bases. CDR3 bases: TGCAGTGCTAGTCTGGCAGGGGGGTTGAGGGCCGAGCAGTACTTC. Translating it yields CSASLAGGLRAEQYF.

Of note for this clonotype: A read error may account for a junction end that differs from germline. The chain links TRBV7-9 to TRBJ1-2; D is uncertain. Germline assignment: CDR1 SEHNR and CDR2 FQNEAQ (reference sequence). CDR3 length equals 14 residues. DNA for the CDR3: TGTGCCAGCAGCTTAGATGGCAGCGGCTATGGCCACACCTTC. It encodes CASSLDGSGYGHTF.

In its sample, this clonotype was seen many times. The chain has TRBV6-1 and TRBJ2-7, with D maybe TRBD2 (6 bases). Germline loops: CDR1 MNHNS, CDR2 SASEGT. This CDR3 has 11 residues. V lost 6 bases, J lost 5 bases, and 8 bases lay in between. The CDR3 here is CASSRGDEQYF. CDR3 in DNA: TGTGCCAGCAGCCGCGGGGACGAGCAGTACTTC.

This clonotype was seen only a few times. The rearrangement joins TRBV29-1 to TRBJ1-2; D remains ambiguous. There are 12 residues in the CDR3. Looked up from germline, CDR1 is SQVTM and CDR2 is ANQGSEA. V was pared by 7 bases and J by 5 bases, with 14 bases between. The CDR3 sequence: CSGDLGRYGYTF. For the CDR3, the DNA is TGCAGCGGCGACCTCGGACGGTATGGCTACACCTTC.

This clonotype was observed a handful of times. This chain links TRBV29-1 with TRBJ1-2; D is undetermined. CDR1 is SQVTM and CDR2 is ANQGSEA in the germline V gene. Trimming took off 2 bases at V and 6 bases at J, with 13 bases between the two ends. This CDR3 contains 13 residues. The CDR3: CSVERAGRNGYTF. DNA of the CDR3: TGCAGCGTTGAACGAGCCGGGAGGAATGGCTACACCTTC. Full variable domain (rest looked up from reference TRBV29-1 and TRBJ1-2): SAVISQKPSRDICQRGTSLTIQCQVDSQVTMMFWYRQQPGQSLTLIATANQGSEATYESGFVIDKFPISRPNLTFSTLTVSNMSPEDSSIYLCSVERAGRNGYTFGSGTRLTVV.

This clonotype was found a few times. V gene TRBV6-2 or TRBV6-3 combines with J gene TRBJ1-6, with a weak D call TRBD1 (6 bases). From germline, CDR1 is MNHEY and CDR2 SVGEGT. Deletions cut 6 bases from V and 9 bases from J, with 18 bases between. This CDR3 is built from 15 residues. The CDR3 protein is CASRDNTGTLSPLHF. The CDR3 DNA is TGTGCCAGCAGGGACAATACCGGGACACTTTCACCCCTCCACTTT.